The sequence of this T cell receptor (beta chain) was determined in a study of radiation and T cells in renal cell carcinoma. Study observations and caveats: Without pretreatment biopsies, baseline tumor clonotype presence was undetermined. Top tumor clonotypes rose in blood 2 weeks post-radiation, then contracted.

About this clone: No antigen is known for it.

The table came from immunoSEQ multiplex PCR; TCRdb's copy has only in-frame clones and leaves some out. Here the sample spans around 94,000 clones, 75% to 90% being singletons. Trimming cost V 3 bases and J 0 bases, with 8 bases left between them. This CDR3 comprises 14 residues. CDR1 and CDR2 (germline): SNHLY, FYNNEI. Time point indicated: baseline pretreatment blood. Treatment meaning: 15 Gy SBRT to primary tumor, nephrectomy 4 weeks later. The sequence came from a man aged 50-60 years with renal cell carcinoma. The chain joins TRBV2 to TRBJ2-5; D is unclear. This specimen was blood, taken from a patient whose treatment included radiotherapy and nephrectomy. The CDR3 protein is CASSEPDHQETQYF. The CDR3 nucleotides are TGTGCCAGCAGTGAGCCAGACCACCAAGAGACCCAGTACTTC.